These 25 T cell receptor beta chains came from one sample sequenced in a study of tumor-infiltrating lymphocytes in primary liver carcinoma. A primer in the constant region served to generate TCR beta cDNA from approximately 460 ng of total RNA. Slightly modified ARM-PCR served as the procedure for the TCR beta libraries. These libraries came from three rounds of nested multiplex PCR. Both of the initial two PCR rounds ran for roughly 11 cycles and employed TRBV1-TRBV30 forward primers alongside a C-beta reverse primer. Each CDR3 protein is one row after TCRdb ran MiXCR on the multiplex PCR reads. The data hold about 92,000 distinct CDR3 sequences, with roughly 70% observed a single time. RNA and DNA were co-extracted from about 19-30 mg of unsorted bulk tissue. Input material: tumor-adjacent normal liver tissue. All receptors come from a man aged 40-49 years with primary liver carcinoma and hepatitis B virus infection.

Comment on this clonotype: An end of the junction does not agree with germline; a read error may underlie this. The chain joins TRBV4-1 to TRBJ2-7, with D tentatively TRBD1 (6 bases). Germline V lookup: CDR1 MGHRA, CDR2 YSYEKL. CDR3 length: 12 amino acids. The CDR3 sequence: CASRGTFYEQYF. The CDR3 nucleotides read TGTGCCAGCAGAGGGACATTCTACGAGCAGTACTTC.

This clonotype was picked up one time. This sequence may be a read error, since a much larger clone differs from it by one base. CDR3 sequence: CDSSFTASGRNEQYF. The CDR3, as DNA: TGTGACAGCAGCTTCACCGCAAGCGGGAGAAACGAGCAGTACTTC. The V and J genes are TRBV7-8 and TRBJ2-7, with TRBD2 identical over 8 bases. The germline gives CDR1 SGHVS, CDR2 FQNEAQ. This CDR3 region has 15 residues.

Concerning this clonotype: A much larger clone differs by one base, so this may be a read error. The chain joins TRBV29-1 to TRBJ2-2; either TRBD1 or TRBD2 may supply D (5 bases each). Germline CDR1 is SQVTM and CDR2 is ANQGSEA. The ends were cut back, 0 bases at V and 10 bases at J, with 9 bases in the middle. This CDR3 comprises 12 residues. The CDR3 nucleotides read TGCAGCGTTGAAGATTTTGGGACGGAGCTGTTTTTT. Translating gives CSVEDFGTELFF.

Remarks on this clonotype: One base away lies a much larger clone, so this may be a sequencing read error. The V call is TRBV14, the J call TRBJ2-7; possibly TRBD1 for D (5 bases). The CDR3 has 15 residues. Germline-derived CDR1 and CDR2 are SGHDN and FVKESK. The CDR3 loop is CVSSQGLGVIYEQYF. The CDR3 nucleotides read TGTGTCAGCAGCCAGGGCCTAGGAGTAATCTACGAGCAGTACTTC. The whole variable domain, filled in from reference TRBV14 and TRBJ2-7, reads EAGVTQFPSHSVIEKGQTVTLRCDPISGHDNLYWYRRVMGKEIKFLLHFVKESKQDESGMPNNRFLAERTGGTYSTLKVQPAELEDSGVYFCVSSQGLGVIYEQYFGPGTRLTVT.

On this clonotype: The germline gene is not matched at one end of the junction; a read error may be the cause. The chain combines TRBV6-5 with TRBJ1-1; possible D gene TRBD1, 6 bases. This CDR3 is 15 amino acids long. CDR1 and CDR2 (germline): MNHEY, SVGAGI. CDR3 region: CASSSYRDLNTEAFF. For the CDR3, the DNA is TGTGCCAGCAGTTCGTACAGGGATCTGAATACTGAAGCTTTCTTT.

In this sample, this clonotype turned up once. The conserved phenylalanine or tryptophan is not found at the CDR3 terminus, so this likely reflects a read error. This chain links TRBV12-3 or TRBV12-4 with TRBJ1-4; tentatively, D is TRBD1 (5 bases). The CDR3 loop spans 14 amino acids. The DNA for the CDR3 is TGTGCCAGTAGTTTACAGGAGTTTTCGGAAAAACTGTTTTTA. This encodes CASSLQEFSEKLFL.

Concerning this clonotype itself: The CDR3 end shows no conserved phenylalanine or tryptophan, and so a read error is likely. J is TRBJ2-1 and V is TRBV28, with TRBD2 matching 9 bases. Per germline, CDR1 MDHEN and CDR2 SYDVKM. The CDR3 length is 15 residues. J was trimmed by 7 bases and V by 6 bases; bases with no gene match: 10. The CDR3 coding sequence is TGTGCCAGCAGCTTAGCGGGAGTGGGCCAAAATGAGCAGTTCTCC. Encoded protein: CASSLAGVGQNEQFS.

As concerns this clonotype: Sequence at one end of the junction differs from germline and may be a read error. This chain uses TRBV12-3 or TRBV12-4 with TRBJ1-5; no definite D call. The CDR3 contains 13 residues. The CDR3 loop is CVSTLGWGQPQHF. In DNA, the CDR3 is TGTGTCAGCACCTTAGGGTGGGGACAGCCCCAGCATTTT.

This chain uses TRBV12-3 or TRBV12-4 with TRBJ1-1; D is undetermined. The V gene lost 3 bases and the J gene lost 4 bases, with 9 bases spanning the gap. The CDR3 is 13 amino acids. CDR3 sequence reads: CASSFGLTTEAFF. In DNA, the CDR3 is TGTGCCAGCAGTTTTGGGCTAACCACTGAAGCTTTCTTT.

Regarding this clonotype: Compared with germline, one end of the junction differs, possibly owing to a read error. The J gene is TRBJ1-4, the V gene TRBV7-9, with no clear D. This CDR3 has 12 amino acids. Germline CDR1 and CDR2: SEHNR and FQNEAQ (reference sequence). The CDR3 nucleotides read TGTGCCAGCAGGAGTAAGGATGAAAGACTGTTTTTT. Translation: CASRSKDERLFF.

In its sample, this clonotype was seen many times. The chain couples TRBV6-5 to TRBJ1-1; D remains unclear. The germline gives CDR1 MNHEY, CDR2 SVGAGI. The V and J ends lost 6 bases and 0 bases respectively, with 8 bases between them. The CDR3 contains 13 residues. CDR3 region: CASSPYLNTEAFF. The CDR3 DNA sequence: TGTGCCAGCAGCCCCTACCTGAACACTGAAGCTTTCTTT.

This clonotype has just a few counts. This chain connects TRBV7-9 to TRBJ1-2; D remains unclear. This CDR3 comprises 11 residues. Germline V gene data show CDR1 as SEHNR and CDR2 as FQNEAQ (reference sequence). Trimming cost V 5 bases and J 8 bases, with 9 bases left between them. This CDR3 is CASSLGSGYTF. The CDR3 DNA sequence: TGTGCCAGCAGCCTGGGTTCCGGCTACACCTTC.

Comments on this clonotype: A read error may be the cause here, since a much bigger clone is one base away. As the CDR3 is not closed by the conserved phenylalanine or tryptophan, this likely results from a read error. The CDR3 spells CASTKEQFSPLHL. The CDR3 nucleotides read TGCGCCAGCACAAAAGAGCAGTTTTCACCCCTCCACCTT. The chain uses TRBV10-2 and TRBJ1-6, with unresolved D. The CDR3 has 13 amino acids. Germline-derived CDR1 and CDR2 are WSHSY and SAAADI. Trimming took 7 bases from V and 9 from J, leaving 13 bases between them.

Many counts were recorded for this clonotype. The chain links TRBV12-3 or TRBV12-4 to TRBJ2-1; no clear D gene. The V and J ends lost 4 bases and 6 bases respectively, with 16 bases between them. This CDR3 is built from 15 residues. CDR3 coding DNA: TGTGCCAGCAGTTACGGCAAGACCTCTGCCAATGAGCAGTTCTTC. Its protein product is CASSYGKTSANEQFF.

The CDR3 region has the DNA TGTGCCAGCACCCCCTCTGGGACAGGGATTGGAAACACCATATATTTT. Translated, it gives CASTPSGTGIGNTIYF. The chain employs TRBV6-1 and TRBJ1-3; 9 nucleotides match TRBD1. The CDR3 is made up of 16 amino acids. CDR1 and CDR2 from the germline V gene are MNHNS and SASEGT. The V and J ends lost 7 bases and 3 bases, in that order; junction bases with no gene match: 10.

As concerns this clonotype: Germline and junction disagree at one end, which may indicate a read error. This sequence joins TRBV7-9 and TRBJ2-2, with TRBD1 matching over 10 bases. The germline CDR1 and CDR2 sequences are SEHNR and FQNEAQ (reference sequence). The CDR3 sequence is 16 residues long. CDR3 sequence: CASSARTGGNIGELFF. Written as DNA, the CDR3 is TGTGCCAGCAGCGCCCGGACAGGGGGGAACATCGGGGAGCTGTTTTTT.

The V and J genes are TRBV28 and TRBJ1-5; the D gene is possibly TRBD1 (5 bases). CDR3 length equals 14 residues. Germline assignment: CDR1 MDHEN and CDR2 SYDVKM. The V end lost 7 bases, the J end lost 7 bases, and 17 bases lay between the germline ends. In DNA form, the CDR3 reads TGTGCCAGCACCAAAGGAGGGACGGAACAGCCCCAGCATTTT. Its translation is CASTKGGTEQPQHF.

Regarding this clonotype: A read error is possible here, since a much larger clone lies one base away. The CDR3 DNA reads TGCACCAGCAGTGAAGGGACTAGCGGGGCTAGCACAGATACGCAGTATTTT. This codes for CTSSEGTSGASTDTQYF. The V gene is TRBV10-2, the J gene TRBJ2-3; 13 bases align to TRBD2. The CDR3 runs 17 residues. Germline V gene sequence: CDR1 WSHSY, CDR2 SAAADI.

About this clonotype: A read error may produce the germline difference seen at one junction end. This sequence joins TRBV19 and TRBJ1-1; possible D gene TRBD1, 6 bases. There are 17 residues in the CDR3. CDR1 LNHDA and CDR2 SQIVND come from the germline V gene (reference sequence). CDR3 protein: CASSVTIRGRTNTEVFF. CDR3 DNA: TGTGCCAGTAGTGTTACGATCAGGGGCAGAACGAACACTGAAGTTTTCTTT.

As concerns this clonotype: One junction end disagrees with the germline gene, perhaps due to a read error. This chain joins TRBV11-2 and TRBJ2-7, with D hard to call. The CDR3 is 14 residues long. Germline CDR1 reads SGHAT; CDR2 reads FQNNGV. The CDR3 DNA is TGTGCCAGCAGCTTAACCGTAGTAGCCTACGAACAGTACTTC. Translated: CASSLTVVAYEQYF.

Note on this clonotype: One end of the junction fails to match germline, which may point to a read error. The V call is TRBV11-1, the J call TRBJ2-5; D is unclear. The CDR3 runs 13 residues. Looked up from germline, CDR1 is SGHAT and CDR2 is FQDESV (reference sequence). The CDR3 is CASTKIRQETQYF. The CDR3 coding sequence is TGTGCCTCTACAAAGATAAGGCAAGAGACCCAATACTTC.

Turning to this clonotype: The junction departs from the called germline gene at one end, perhaps through a read error. The V and J genes are TRBV6-1 and TRBJ2-7; D is ambiguous. Per germline, CDR1 MNHNS and CDR2 SASEGT. CDR3 length: 16 amino acids. CDR3 region: CASIEGQAGPSYEQCF. The CDR3 DNA is TGTGCCAGCATCGAAGGTCAGGCAGGCCCCTCCTACGAGCAGTGCTTC.

Many counts were recorded for this clonotype. The chain carries TRBV12-3 or TRBV12-4 and TRBJ2-5; D might be TRBD2 (6 bases). The CDR3 runs 16 residues. Trimming removed 7 bases from V and 3 bases from J, with 21 bases in between. In nucleotides, the CDR3 is TGTGCCAGCATGGGATCGGTAGCGGCCCCCAAAGAGACCCAGTACTTC. It is translated as CASMGSVAAPKETQYF.

The chain couples TRBV5-6 to TRBJ2-7; tentatively, D is TRBD2 (5 bases). Germline V gene lookup returns CDR1 SGHDT and CDR2 YYEEEE. Trimming shortened V by 4 bases and J by 1 base, and 12 bases separated the two germline ends. There are 14 residues in the CDR3. The chain's CDR3 is CASSDRETSYEQYF. The CDR3 bases are TGTGCCAGCAGCGACCGGGAAACATCCTACGAGCAGTACTTC.

The chain couples TRBV25-1 to TRBJ2-2; TRBD1 matches at 9 bases. The CDR3 totals 16 residues. Germline-derived CDR1 and CDR2 are MGHDK and SYGVNS. The DNA for the CDR3 is TGTGTCGGCAGTGAATGGACAGGGGAGCTCACCGGGGAGCTGTTTTTT. This sequence encodes CVGSEWTGELTGELFF.